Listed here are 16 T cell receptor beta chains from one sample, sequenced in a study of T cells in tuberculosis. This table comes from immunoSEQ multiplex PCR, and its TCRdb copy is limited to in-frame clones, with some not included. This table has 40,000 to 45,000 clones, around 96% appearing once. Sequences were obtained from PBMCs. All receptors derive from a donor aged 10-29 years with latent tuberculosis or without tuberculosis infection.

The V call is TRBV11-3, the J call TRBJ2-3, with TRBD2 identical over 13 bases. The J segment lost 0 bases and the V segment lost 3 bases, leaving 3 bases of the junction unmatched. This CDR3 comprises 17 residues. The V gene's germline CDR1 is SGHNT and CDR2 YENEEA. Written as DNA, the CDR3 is TGTGCCAGCAGCTTCCGGACTAGCGGGAGTAGCACAGATACGCAGTATTTT. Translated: CASSFRTSGSSTDTQYF.

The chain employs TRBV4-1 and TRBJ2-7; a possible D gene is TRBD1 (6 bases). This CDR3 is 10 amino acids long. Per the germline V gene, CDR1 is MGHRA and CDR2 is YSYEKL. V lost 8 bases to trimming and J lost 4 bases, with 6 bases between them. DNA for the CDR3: TGCGCCAGCGGGACATACGAGCAGTACTTC. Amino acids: CASGTYEQYF.

The CDR3 DNA follows: TGTGCCAGCAGCCAGACAGGGGGCGCATACGAGCAGTACTTC. This encodes CASSQTGGAYEQYF. The chain is built from TRBV5-6 and TRBJ2-7, with 10 bases that match TRBD1. Germline values: CDR1 SGHDT, CDR2 YYEEEE. J lost 4 bases, V lost 4 bases, and 5 bases had no gene match. This CDR3 comprises 14 residues.

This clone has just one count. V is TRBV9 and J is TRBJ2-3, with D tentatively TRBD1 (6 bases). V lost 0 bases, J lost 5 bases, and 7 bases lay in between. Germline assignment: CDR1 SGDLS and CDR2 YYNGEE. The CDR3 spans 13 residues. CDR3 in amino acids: CASSVGRGDTQYF. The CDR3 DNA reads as TGTGCCAGCAGCGTAGGCAGGGGAGATACGCAGTATTTT.

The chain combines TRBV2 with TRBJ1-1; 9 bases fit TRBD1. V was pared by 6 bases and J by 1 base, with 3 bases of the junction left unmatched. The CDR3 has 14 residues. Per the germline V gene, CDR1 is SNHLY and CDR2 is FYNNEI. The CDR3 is CASRGGQGNTEAFF. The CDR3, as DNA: TGTGCCAGCAGAGGGGGACAGGGGAACACTGAAGCTTTCTTT.

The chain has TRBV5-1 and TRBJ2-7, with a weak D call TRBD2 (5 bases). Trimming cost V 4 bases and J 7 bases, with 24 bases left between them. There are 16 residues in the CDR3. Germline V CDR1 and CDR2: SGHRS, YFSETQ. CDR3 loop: CASSLGGSEPIGEQYF. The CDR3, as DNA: TGCGCCAGCAGCCTAGGCGGGTCGGAACCTATCGGGGAGCAGTACTTC. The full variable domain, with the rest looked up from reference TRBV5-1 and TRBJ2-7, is KAGVTQTPRYLIKTRGQQVTLSCSPISGHRSVSWYQQTPGQGLQFLFEYFSETQRNKGNFPGRFSGRQFSNSRSEMNVSTLELGDSALYLCASSLGGSEPIGEQYFGPGTRLTVT.

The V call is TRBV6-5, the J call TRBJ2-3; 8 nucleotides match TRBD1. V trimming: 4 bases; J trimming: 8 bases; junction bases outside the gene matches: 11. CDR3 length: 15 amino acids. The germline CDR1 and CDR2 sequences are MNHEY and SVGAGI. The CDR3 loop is CASSFVPLQGGTQYF. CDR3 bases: TGTGCCAGCAGTTTCGTCCCCCTACAGGGGGGTACGCAGTATTTT.

The DNA for the CDR3 is TGTGCCAGCAGTTCGCCGGGACAGGGGGGAGAGACCCAGTACTTC. This codes for CASSSPGQGGETQYF. V usage is TRBV28 and J usage is TRBJ2-5, with 11 bases aligning to TRBD1. The germline V gene has CDR1 MDHEN and CDR2 SYDVKM. The CDR3 runs to 15 residues. V was pared by 4 bases and J by 4 bases, with 5 bases of the junction left unmatched.

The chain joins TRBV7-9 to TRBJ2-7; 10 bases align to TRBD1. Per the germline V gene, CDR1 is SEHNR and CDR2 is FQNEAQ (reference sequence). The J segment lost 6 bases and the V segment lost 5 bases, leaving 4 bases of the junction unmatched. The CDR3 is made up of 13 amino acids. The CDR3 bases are TGTGCCAGCAGCCCATGGACAGGGGGCGAGCAGTACTTC. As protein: CASSPWTGGEQYF.

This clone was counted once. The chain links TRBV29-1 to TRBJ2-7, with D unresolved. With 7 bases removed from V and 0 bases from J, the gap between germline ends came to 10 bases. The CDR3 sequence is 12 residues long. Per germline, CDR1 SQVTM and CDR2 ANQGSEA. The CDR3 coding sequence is TGCAGCGCCAAACAGAGCTCCTACGAGCAGTACTTC. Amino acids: CSAKQSSYEQYF.

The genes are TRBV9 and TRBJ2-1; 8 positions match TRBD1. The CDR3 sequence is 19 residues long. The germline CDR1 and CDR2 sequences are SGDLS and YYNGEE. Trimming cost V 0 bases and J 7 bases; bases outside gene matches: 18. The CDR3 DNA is TGTGCCAGCAGCGTAGGTAGCTATCGGTGGACAGGGATGGGTAATGAGCAGTTCTTC. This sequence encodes CASSVGSYRWTGMGNEQFF.

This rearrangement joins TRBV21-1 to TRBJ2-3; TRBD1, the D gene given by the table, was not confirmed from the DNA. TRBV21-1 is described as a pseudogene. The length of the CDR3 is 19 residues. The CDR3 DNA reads TGTGCCAGCAGCAAATTGTGGCGTCAGGAACACTCTAGCACAGATACGCAGTATTTT. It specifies CASSKLWRQEHSSTDTQYF.

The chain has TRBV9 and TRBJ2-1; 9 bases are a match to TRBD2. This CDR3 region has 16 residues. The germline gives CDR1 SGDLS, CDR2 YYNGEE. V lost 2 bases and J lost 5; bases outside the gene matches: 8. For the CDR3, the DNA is TGTGCCAGCAGCGTGGGACGGGCTAGCGGGAACAATGAGCAGTTCTTC. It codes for CASSVGRASGNNEQFF.

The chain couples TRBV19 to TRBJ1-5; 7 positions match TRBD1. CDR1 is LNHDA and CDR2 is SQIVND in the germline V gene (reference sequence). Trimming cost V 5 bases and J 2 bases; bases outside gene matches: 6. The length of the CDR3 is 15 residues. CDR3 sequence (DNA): TGTGCCAGTAGTCCACAGGGGATAGGCAATCAGCCCCAGCATTTT. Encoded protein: CASSPQGIGNQPQHF.

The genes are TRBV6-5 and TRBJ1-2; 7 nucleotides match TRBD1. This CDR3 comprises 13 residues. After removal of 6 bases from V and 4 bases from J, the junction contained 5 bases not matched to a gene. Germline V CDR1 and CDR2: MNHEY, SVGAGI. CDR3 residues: CASSHRGGYGYTF. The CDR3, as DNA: TGTGCCAGCAGCCACAGGGGCGGCTATGGCTACACCTTC.

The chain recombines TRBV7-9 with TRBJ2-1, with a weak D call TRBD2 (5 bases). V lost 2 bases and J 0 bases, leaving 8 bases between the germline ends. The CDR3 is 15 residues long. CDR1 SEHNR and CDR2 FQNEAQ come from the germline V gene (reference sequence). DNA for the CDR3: TGTGCCAGCAGCTTAAGCGGAAGCTCCTACAATGAGCAGTTCTTC. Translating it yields CASSLSGSSYNEQFF.